This passage covers 19 T cell receptor beta chains from one sample sequenced in a study of Graves' ophthalmopathy and Graves' hyperthyroidism. Researchers took RNA transcripts and amplified TCR beta CDR3 regions from them. HTBI-primed RT-PCR formed the first round, and a multiplex PCR formed the second. Each CDR3 protein is one row after TCRdb ran MiXCR on the multiplex PCR reads. There are a few hundred thousand distinct CDR3 sequences in the sample; 17% occur only once, and 2% to 2.5% lies in the top ten. Sequences were obtained from peripheral blood. The receptors were sampled from an adult woman with stable Graves' hyperthyroidism.

The chain links TRBV6-5 to TRBJ1-2, with unresolved D. The CDR3 contains 14 residues. Germline lookup yields CDR1 MNHEY and CDR2 SVGAGI. V dropped 3 bases and J dropped 7 bases, with 15 bases sitting between them. The CDR3 nucleotides read TGTGCCAGCAGTTATACTGAGGGAAAGGGTGGCTACACCTTC. This sequence encodes CASSYTEGKGGYTF.

This chain joins TRBV10-3 and TRBJ2-7; D may match TRBD1 or TRBD2 (5 bases each). V was cut by 8 bases and J by 6 bases, with 23 bases left in between. Germline loops: CDR1 ENHRY, CDR2 SYGVKD. This CDR3 has 15 residues. CDR3 region: CAIGSTLPGSGEQYF. The CDR3 nucleotides are TGTGCCATCGGATCTACGTTACCAGGGAGTGGCGAGCAGTACTTC.

This clonotype was counted ten times or more. This chain joins TRBV9 and TRBJ1-6; 10 bases map to TRBD1. There are 17 residues in the CDR3. J was trimmed by 7 bases and V by 0 bases; bases with no gene match: 7. Germline V gene lookup returns CDR1 SGDLS and CDR2 YYNGEE. CDR3 region: CASSVAQGQGINSPLHF. DNA for the CDR3: TGTGCCAGCAGCGTAGCCCAGGGACAGGGGATCAATTCACCCCTCCACTTT.

At least ten counts were recorded for this clonotype. The V gene is TRBV7-2, the J gene TRBJ2-7, with a weak D call TRBD1 (6 bases). Between the trimmed V and J ends, which lost 5 bases and 4 bases, there was a span of 15 bases. The CDR3 contains 14 residues. In germline, CDR1 is SGHTA, CDR2 FQGNSA. In nucleotides, the CDR3 is TGTGCCAGCAGCCGGGACAAGGTACGATACGAGCAGTACTTC. Its translation: CASSRDKVRYEQYF.

The sample holds many counts of this clonotype. A read error may be the cause here, since a much bigger clone is one base away. The rearrangement uses TRBV28 and TRBJ2-2; D may correspond to TRBD1 or TRBD2 (5 bases each). CDR1 is MDHEN and CDR2 is SYDVKM in the germline V gene. The CDR3 consists of 14 residues. The germline V and J ends were trimmed by 5 bases and 0 bases, with 7 bases remaining between them. The CDR3 protein is CASSGTANTGELFF. In DNA, the CDR3 is TGTGCCAGCAGTGGGACGGCGAACACCGGGGAGCTGTTTTTT. Full variable domain (remainder filled in from reference TRBV28 and TRBJ2-2): DVKVTQSSRYLVKRTGEKVFLECVQDMDHENMFWYRQDPGLGLRLIYFSYDVKMKEKGDIPEGYSVSREKKERFSLILESASTNQTSMYLCASSGTANTGELFFGEGSRLTVL.

Many counts were recorded for this clonotype. Possible read error: a much larger clone is one base away. J is TRBJ2-5 and V is TRBV6-5; D call uncertain. The CDR3 is made up of 13 amino acids. The germline CDR1 and CDR2 sequences are MNHEY and SVGAGI. The CDR3 DNA follows: TGTGCCAGCGAAGAATACAACGAAGAGACCAAGTACTTC. Encoded protein: CASEEYNEETKYF.

This clonotype was seen at least ten times. V is TRBV11-2 and J is TRBJ1-1; D is unclear. Germline assignment: CDR1 SGHAT and CDR2 FQNNGV. V lost 1 base to trimming and J lost 10 bases, with 10 bases between them. This CDR3 region has 12 residues. CDR3 protein: CASSLAPTGAFF. The CDR3 bases are TGTGCCAGCAGCTTAGCACCAACGGGAGCTTTCTTT.

This clonotype was observed at least ten times. This rearrangement joins TRBV12-3 or TRBV12-4 to TRBJ1-5; 9 bases match TRBD1. With V trimmed by 5 bases and J by 7 bases, 6 bases remained unmatched. The CDR3 covers 14 residues. CDR3 coding DNA: TGTGCCAGCAGTATGACAGGGGGGTTGCAGCCCCAGCATTTT. Amino acids: CASSMTGGLQPQHF.

This clonotype was found many times. The V and J genes are TRBV20-1 and TRBJ1-5; unclear D gene. CDR1 is DFQATT, CDR2 SNEGSKA, per germline (reference sequence). The CDR3 has 12 amino acids. V lost 3 bases and J 7 bases, leaving 10 bases between the germline ends. The CDR3 loop reads CSASVHGQPQHF. DNA for the CDR3: TGCAGTGCTAGTGTTCATGGCCAGCCCCAGCATTTT.

This clonotype was found a few times. This chain links TRBV5-1 with TRBJ2-7; 10 nucleotides line up with TRBD2. The V gene's germline CDR1 is SGHRS and CDR2 YFSETQ. The CDR3 has 18 amino acids. Trimming took 3 bases from V and 1 from J; bases not matched to a gene: 13. As DNA, the CDR3 is TGCGCCAGCAGCTGGGGAATATCACTAGCGGGAAGGTCCTACGAGCAGTACTTC. It is translated as CASSWGISLAGRSYEQYF.

This clonotype appeared once. The J gene is TRBJ2-5, the V gene TRBV28; D is perhaps TRBD1 (5 bases). This CDR3 is 17 amino acids long. V lost 2 bases to trimming and J lost 5 bases, with 21 bases between them. Germline CDR1 and CDR2: MDHEN and SYDVKM. For the CDR3, the DNA is TGTGCCAGCAGTTTAATTTTCCAGGGAAGGTTGAGGGAGACCCAGTACTTC. It specifies CASSLIFQGRLRETQYF.

For this clonotype: Sequence at one end of the junction differs from germline and may be a read error. The chain is built from TRBV4-1 and TRBJ1-2, with D uncertain. The germline V gene has CDR1 MGHRA and CDR2 YSYEKL. The CDR3 sequence is 15 residues long. The CDR3: CASGQRDTVGYGYTF. The CDR3 region has the DNA TGCGCCAGCGGCCAAAGGGATACCGTGGGGTATGGCTACACCTTC.

This clonotype was seen ten or more times. The gene calls are TRBV2 and TRBJ2-1; D unresolved. The CDR3 is 11 residues long. With 6 bases removed from V and 6 bases from J, the gap between germline ends came to 6 bases. Germline V lookup: CDR1 SNHLY, CDR2 FYNNEI. CDR3 DNA sequence: TGTGCCAGCAGCCAAATCAATGAGCAGTTCTTC. This encodes CASSQINEQFF.

This clonotype occurred many times. The gene calls are TRBV7-2 and TRBJ2-2, with 11 bases matching TRBD2. The CDR3 is 18 amino acids. CDR1 SGHTA and CDR2 FQGNSA come from the germline V gene. Germline trimming cut 5 bases from V and 7 bases from J; bases unmatched to any gene: 15. The CDR3 sequence is CASSPGVAGGPVIGELFF. The CDR3 DNA is TGTGCCAGCAGCCCAGGGGTAGCGGGAGGGCCTGTTATCGGGGAGCTGTTTTTT.

Of note for this clonotype: The CDR3 ends on some other residue instead of the conserved phenylalanine or tryptophan, so this is likely a read error. The V gene is TRBV5-1, the J gene TRBJ1-1, with D perhaps TRBD1 (5 bases). V lost 7 bases and J 3 bases, leaving 13 bases between the germline ends. The germline CDR1 and CDR2 sequences are SGHRS and YFSETQ. There are 13 residues in the CDR3. CDR3 sequence: CASRLGADTEAFY. CDR3 coding DNA: TGCGCCAGCCGACTAGGGGCTGACACTGAAGCTTTCTAT.

The chain combines TRBV6-1 with TRBJ2-7; no clear D. Between the trimmed V and J ends, which lost 7 bases and 2 bases, there was a span of 15 bases. Looked up from germline, CDR1 is MNHNS and CDR2 is SASEGT. This CDR3 region has 14 residues. Written as DNA, the CDR3 is TGTGCCAGCACCCACATGGGAACCGCCTACGAGCAGTACTTC. Residues: CASTHMGTAYEQYF.

Details on this clonotype: A much larger clone differs from this one at a single base, so this may be a read error. As DNA, the CDR3 is TGCAGCATCAACAAACTAGGGGACAACCAAGTGACCCAGTACTTC. Its protein is CSINKLGDNQVTQYF. The chain uses TRBV29-1 and TRBJ2-5, with D possibly matching TRBD1 (6 bases). The CDR3 sequence is 15 residues long. Per the germline V gene, CDR1 is SQVTM and CDR2 is ANQGSEA.

There are a few counts of this clonotype. This sequence joins TRBV9 and TRBJ2-7; 10 bases line up with TRBD1. CDR3 length: 15 residues. The germline CDR1 and CDR2 sequences are SGDLS and YYNGEE. Trimming removed 3 bases from V and 2 bases from J; junction bases left unmatched: 5. The CDR3 protein is CASSAGDRGTYEQYF. As DNA, the CDR3 is TGTGCCAGCAGCGCCGGGGACAGGGGAACCTACGAGCAGTACTTC.

This clonotype was observed many times. This rearrangement joins TRBV5-1 to TRBJ1-1, with D possibly TRBD1 on 5 matching bases. Germline CDR1 reads SGHRS; CDR2 reads YFSETQ. V was cut by 4 bases and J by 4 bases, with 14 bases left in between. The CDR3 has 14 amino acids. In DNA, the CDR3 is TGCGCCAGCAGCCCGACGGGGGATCGCACTGAAGCTTTCTTT. This encodes CASSPTGDRTEAFF.